What follows are 22 T cell receptor beta chains derived from one specimen sequenced in a study of metastatic and nonmetastatic thyroid tumors. TCRdb used MiXCR to call clones anew from the PCR reads. The sample includes more than 10,000 clones, about 27% of them seen just once. Treatment of any kind had been given to no patient before thyroid surgery. The sample was tumor tissue. All receptors come from a female donor with papillary thyroid cancer or a benign thyroid nodule (not recorded which). Some clones in this sample may be carry-over from other donors' samples.

This clone was detected ten times or more. The rearrangement joins TRBV5-5 to TRBJ2-5, with TRBD2 identical over 10 bases. This CDR3 region has 16 residues. V shed 3 bases and J 1 base; nucleotides not matched to a gene: 6. CDR1 and CDR2 from the germline V gene are SGHKS and YYEKEE (reference sequence). The DNA of the CDR3 is TGTGCCAGCAGCTGGGGACTAGCGCCGACCCAAGAGACCCAGTACTTC. It encodes CASSWGLAPTQETQYF.

The rearrangement uses TRBV11-2 and TRBJ1-1; the D is unclear. The V and J ends lost 6 bases and 7 bases respectively, with 12 bases between them. The CDR3 loop spans 12 amino acids. Per germline, CDR1 SGHAT and CDR2 FQNNGV. Written as DNA, the CDR3 is TGTGCCAGCAGTCCGGCGTGGGATGAAGCTTTCTTT. As protein: CASSPAWDEAFF.

This clone showed up just a few times. The genes are TRBV28 and TRBJ2-7; 9 bases align to TRBD2. J lost 4 bases, V lost 5 bases, and 6 bases had no gene match. The CDR3 has 14 amino acids. Germline lookup yields CDR1 MDHEN and CDR2 SYDVKM. The chain's CDR3 is CASSQMTSGYEQYF. The CDR3 DNA follows: TGTGCCAGCAGTCAGATGACTAGCGGATACGAGCAGTACTTC.

The table lists this clone with many counts. This chain connects TRBV7-2 to TRBJ2-3; 9 nucleotides match TRBD1. V trimming: 11 bases; J trimming: 1 base; junction bases outside the gene matches: 7. Germline V CDR1 and CDR2: SGHTA, FQGNSA. The CDR3 extends over 14 amino acids. The CDR3 protein is CASRTGAGTDTQYF. CDR3 sequence (DNA): TGTGCCTCCCGGACAGGGGCCGGCACAGATACGCAGTATTTT.

This clone was seen ten or more times. This chain's CDR3 is CASAVTAGNTIYF. Written as DNA, the CDR3 is TGCGCCTCGGCGGTGACCGCTGGAAACACCATATATTTT. The chain joins TRBV5-1 to TRBJ1-3; D gene unclear. This CDR3 comprises 13 residues. Germline V gives CDR1 SGHRS, CDR2 YFSETQ. The V gene lost 10 bases and the J gene lost 2 bases, with 13 bases spanning the gap.

Ten or more counts support this clone. The CDR3 spells CASSIWGTAEETQYF. CDR3 DNA: TGTGCCAGTAGTATTTGGGGGACAGCAGAAGAGACCCAGTACTTC. The chain uses TRBV19 and TRBJ2-5; 7 bases align to TRBD1. The CDR3 runs to 15 residues. CDR1 and CDR2 from the germline V gene are LNHDA and SQIVND (reference sequence). The trim removed 3 bases at V and 3 bases at J, leaving 7 bases unmatched.

The V gene is TRBV4-3, the J gene TRBJ2-3, with 8 positions matching TRBD1. This CDR3 has 17 amino acids. The trim removed 4 bases at V and 1 base at J, leaving 10 bases unmatched. Germline lookup yields CDR1 LGHNA and CDR2 YSLEER. CDR3 amino acids: CASSLGVLTGGTDTQYF. In DNA form, the CDR3 reads TGCGCCAGCAGCCTCGGGGTCTTGACAGGGGGCACAGATACGCAGTATTTT.

The chain carries TRBV2 and TRBJ2-7; no definite D call. Germline assignment: CDR1 SNHLY and CDR2 FYNNEI. There are 12 residues in the CDR3. The V gene lost 6 bases and the J gene lost 2 bases, with 8 bases spanning the gap. The CDR3 spells CASSPTAYEQYF. Written as DNA, the CDR3 is TGTGCCAGCAGCCCGACTGCCTACGAGCAGTACTTC.

This clone is medium-sized in the sample. The chain uses TRBV7-2 and TRBJ1-3; 8 nucleotides match TRBD1. Per germline, CDR1 SGHTA and CDR2 FQGNSA. V lost 5 bases, J lost 2 bases, and 5 bases stayed unmatched. There are 15 residues in the CDR3. DNA of the CDR3: TGTGCCAGCAGCCCCCAACAGGGGGCTGGAAACACCATATATTTT. This codes for CASSPQQGAGNTIYF.

The sample holds a few counts of this clone. This chain joins TRBV12-3 or TRBV12-4 and TRBJ1-2; maybe TRBD1 (6 bases). V shed 6 bases and J shed 4 bases, with 15 bases lying between them. The CDR3 runs 14 residues. The CDR3 sequence: CASRLPVDSYGYTF. The CDR3 coding sequence is TGTGCCAGCAGGCTCCCCGTGGACAGCTATGGCTACACCTTC.

The genes are TRBV12-3 or TRBV12-4 and TRBJ2-7; maybe TRBD2 (7 bases). Trimming shortened V by 5 bases and J by 2 bases, and 16 bases separated the two germline ends. This CDR3 contains 15 residues. CDR3 DNA: TGTGCCAGCAGTCTCCTAGGGGGAGGGCCCTACGAGCAGTACTTC. Residues: CASSLLGGGPYEQYF.

This clone is labeled as medium-sized. V gene TRBV6-1 combines with J gene TRBJ2-2, with D possibly being TRBD1 (5 bases). Trimming stripped 6 bases from V and 3 bases from J, with 8 bases between. The germline V gene encodes CDR1 MNHNS and CDR2 SASEGT. CDR3 length: 13 amino acids. CDR3 DNA sequence: TGTGCCAGCAGAGGGGCGGACACCGGGGAGCTGTTTTTT. This gives the protein CASRGADTGELFF.

In this sample, this clone is medium-sized. The chain joins TRBV18 to TRBJ2-5; 7 positions agree with TRBD1. V lost 5 bases to trimming and J lost 4 bases; unmatched junction nucleotides: 4. This CDR3 has 13 amino acids. Germline assignment: CDR1 KGHSH and CDR2 LQKENI. The CDR3 sequence is CASSMRQGETQYF. The CDR3 bases are TGTGCCAGCTCAATGCGACAGGGAGAGACCCAGTACTTC. The whole variable domain, filled in from reference TRBV18 and TRBJ2-5, reads NAGVMQNPRHLVRRRGQEARLRCSPMKGHSHVYWYRQLPEEGLKFMVYLQKENIIDESGMPKERFSAEFPKEGPSILRIQQVVRGDSAAYFCASSMRQGETQYFGPGTRLLVL.

This chain links TRBV30 with TRBJ2-7, with a weak D call TRBD1 (5 bases). V was pared by 2 bases and J by 0 bases, with 8 bases between. CDR1 is GTSNPN and CDR2 is SVGIG in the germline V gene (reference sequence). The CDR3 consists of 13 residues. The CDR3 DNA reads as TGTGCCTGGAGTACAGGCAACTCCTACGAGCAGTACTTC. It encodes CAWSTGNSYEQYF.

This clone was counted between two and nine times. V gene TRBV6-1 combines with J gene TRBJ2-7; TRBD2 aligns across 10 bases. The J segment lost 0 bases and the V segment lost 1 base, leaving 0 bases of the junction unmatched. Germline CDR1 and CDR2: MNHNS and SASEGT. The CDR3 covers 15 residues. CDR3 DNA: TGTGCCAGCAGTGAAGGGACTAGCGGCTCCTACGAGCAGTACTTC. It yields the protein CASSEGTSGSYEQYF.

This clone was recorded many times. The rearrangement joins TRBV30 to TRBJ2-1; 7 bases are shared with TRBD2. Germline V lookup: CDR1 GTSNPN, CDR2 SVGIG (reference sequence). Unmatched junction bases numbered 7, after V lost 5 bases and J lost 9 bases. The CDR3 totals 12 residues. CDR3 loop: CAWGRASIEQFF. The CDR3 nucleotides read TGTGCCTGGGGGAGGGCTAGCATTGAGCAGTTCTTC.

This CDR3 is CASSLDPQGPNYGYTF. CDR3 nucleotide sequence: TGTGCCAGCAGCTTAGATCCACAAGGACCTAACTATGGCTACACCTTC. The rearrangement uses TRBV13 and TRBJ1-2; D gene unclear. Germline V gene lookup returns CDR1 PRHDT and CDR2 FYEKMQ (reference sequence). CDR3 length: 16 residues. The germline V and J ends were trimmed by 1 base and 0 bases, with 12 bases remaining between them.

The rearrangement uses TRBV27 and TRBJ2-3, with 10 bases lining up with TRBD2. Losses at the gene ends were 5 bases for V and 2 bases for J; bases not matched to a gene: 7. The CDR3 consists of 16 residues. Germline CDR1 reads MNHEY; CDR2 reads SMNVEV (reference sequence). The DNA of the CDR3 is TGTGCCAGCAGTCCCCGACTAGCGGGTGTCACAGATACGCAGTATTTT. Translation gives CASSPRLAGVTDTQYF.

This clone is labeled medium-sized. The chain employs TRBV11-3 and TRBJ1-1, with D possibly TRBD1 on 5 matching bases. The CDR3 extends over 14 amino acids. V lost 0 bases to trimming and J lost 5 bases, with 10 bases between them. The germline gives CDR1 SGHNT, CDR2 YENEEA. In DNA form, the CDR3 reads TGTGCCAGCAGCTTAGACGGGGCGCTTACTGAAGCTTTCTTT. Translation: CASSLDGALTEAFF.

The chain carries TRBV11-2 and TRBJ2-1; D remains unclear. Trimming took off 2 bases at V and 8 bases at J, with 19 bases between the two ends. The CDR3 length is 16 residues. Germline V gives CDR1 SGHAT, CDR2 FQNNGV. CDR3 in DNA: TGTGCCAGCAGCTTATTAGGGCACCAACCGTGGGATGAGCAGTTCTTC. Its protein product is CASSLLGHQPWDEQFF. Based on the CDR3 plus reference TRBV11-2 and TRBJ2-1, the full variable domain is EAGVAQSPRYKIIEKRQSVAFWCNPISGHATLYWYQQILGQGPKLLIQFQNNGVVDDSQLPKDRFSAERLKGVDSTLKIQPAKLEDSAVYLCASSLLGHQPWDEQFFGPGTRLTVL.

The gene calls are TRBV5-1 and TRBJ2-7; D unclear. Trimming cost V 4 bases and J 2 bases, with 7 bases left between them. CDR3 size: 12 residues. Per germline, CDR1 SGHRS and CDR2 YFSETQ. The CDR3: CASSHGPYEQYF. In DNA, the CDR3 is TGCGCCAGCAGCCACGGACCCTACGAGCAGTACTTC.

This clone was recorded many times. The chain couples TRBV3-1 to TRBJ1-1, with D possibly matching TRBD1 (5 bases). The CDR3 runs 13 residues. Trimming removed 4 bases at V and 8 bases at J, with 14 bases between. Germline V CDR1 and CDR2: LGHDT, YNNKEL (reference sequence). This CDR3 reads CASSPWDHPEAFF. The CDR3 DNA reads TGTGCCAGCAGCCCCTGGGACCACCCAGAAGCTTTCTTT.